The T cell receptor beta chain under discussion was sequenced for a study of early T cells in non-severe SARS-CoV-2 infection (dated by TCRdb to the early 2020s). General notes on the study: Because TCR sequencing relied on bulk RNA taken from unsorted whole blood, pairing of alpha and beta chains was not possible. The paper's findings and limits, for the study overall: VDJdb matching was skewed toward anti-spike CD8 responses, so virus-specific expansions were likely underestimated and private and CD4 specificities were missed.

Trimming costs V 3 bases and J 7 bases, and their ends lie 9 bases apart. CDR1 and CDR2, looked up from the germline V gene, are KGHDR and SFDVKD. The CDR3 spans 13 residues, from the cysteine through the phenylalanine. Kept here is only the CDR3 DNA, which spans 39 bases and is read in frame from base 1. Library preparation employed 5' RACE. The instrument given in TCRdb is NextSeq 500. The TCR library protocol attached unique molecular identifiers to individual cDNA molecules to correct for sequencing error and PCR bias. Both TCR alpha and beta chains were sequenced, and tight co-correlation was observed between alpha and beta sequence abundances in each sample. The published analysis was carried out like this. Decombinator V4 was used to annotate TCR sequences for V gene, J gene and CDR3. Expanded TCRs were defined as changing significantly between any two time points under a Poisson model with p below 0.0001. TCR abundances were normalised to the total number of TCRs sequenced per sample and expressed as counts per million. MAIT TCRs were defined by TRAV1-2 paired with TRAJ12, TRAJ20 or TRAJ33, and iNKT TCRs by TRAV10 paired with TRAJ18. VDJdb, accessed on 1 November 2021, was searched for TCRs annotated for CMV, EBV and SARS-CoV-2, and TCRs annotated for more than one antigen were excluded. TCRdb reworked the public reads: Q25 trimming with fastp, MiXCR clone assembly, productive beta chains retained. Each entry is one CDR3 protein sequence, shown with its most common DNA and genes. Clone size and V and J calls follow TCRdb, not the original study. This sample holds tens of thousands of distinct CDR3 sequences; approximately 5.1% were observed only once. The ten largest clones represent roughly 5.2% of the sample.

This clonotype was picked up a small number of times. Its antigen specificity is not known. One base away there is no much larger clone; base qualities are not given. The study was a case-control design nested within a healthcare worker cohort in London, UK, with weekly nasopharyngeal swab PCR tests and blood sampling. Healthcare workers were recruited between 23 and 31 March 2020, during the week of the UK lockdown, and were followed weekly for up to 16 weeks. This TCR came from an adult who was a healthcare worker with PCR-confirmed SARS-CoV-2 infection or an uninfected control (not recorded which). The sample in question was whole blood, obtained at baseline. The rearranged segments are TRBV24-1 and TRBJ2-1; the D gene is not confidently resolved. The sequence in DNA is TGTGCCACCAGTGATCCTCCGAAGAATGAGCAGTTCTTC. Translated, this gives CATSDPPKNEQFF.